What follows are 23 T cell receptor beta chains derived from one specimen sequenced in a study of T-cell reconstitution after alpha-beta-depleted transplantation in children. Unique molecular identifiers were built into the TCRbeta library. TCRdb processed the PCR reads anew with MiXCR; each CDR3 protein has one entry. The sample gives some 350,000 distinct CDR3 sequences, 10% of which show up once; under 3% is in the top ten. The sample in question was PBMCs from the stem cell graft donor, obtained from the stem cell graft. The source is a human donor who donated a stem cell graft to a child with acute lymphoblastic leukemia.

This clonotype was found a few times. The chain recombines TRBV7-8 with TRBJ1-4; D unclear. This CDR3 is built from 14 residues. V was clipped by 5 bases and J by 10 bases, with 17 bases between them. From germline, CDR1 is SGHVS and CDR2 FQNEAQ. The CDR3 DNA is TGTGCCAGCAGCATACGACCGGGCCTACCAAAACTGTTTTTT. Residues: CASSIRPGLPKLFF.

This clonotype was observed a few times. The V gene is TRBV7-4, the J gene TRBJ2-1; 8 nucleotides align to TRBD2. CDR3 length equals 20 residues. The trim removed 1 base at V and 0 bases at J, leaving 14 bases unmatched. Looked up from germline, CDR1 is SGHVT and CDR2 is SQSDAQ. CDR3 DNA sequence: TGTGCCAGCAGCTTAGAAGGTGGGCTAGCGGGCGTAAGCTCCTACAATGAGCAGTTCTTC. It encodes CASSLEGGLAGVSSYNEQFF.

The CDR3 loop reads CASSVDATDTQYF. The CDR3 nucleotides read TGTGCCAGCAGTGTGGACGCCACAGATACGCAGTATTTT. The chain uses TRBV6-4 and TRBJ2-3; D not certain. Germline CDR1 reads MRHNA; CDR2 reads SNTAGT. V lost 4 bases and J 2 bases, leaving 7 bases between the germline ends. This CDR3 has 13 amino acids.

This clonotype appeared a few times. The genes are TRBV13 and TRBJ2-6, with D unresolved. The CDR3 is 15 residues long. V was cut by 3 bases and J by 0 bases, with 6 bases left in between. Germline values: CDR1 PRHDT, CDR2 FYEKMQ (reference sequence). CDR3 DNA sequence: TGTGCCAGCAGCTTTGGCCGCTCTGGGGCCAACGTCCTGACTTTC. Its protein product is CASSFGRSGANVLTF.

The J gene is TRBJ2-7, the V gene TRBV5-1; 10 nucleotides line up with TRBD2. The CDR3 spans 20 residues. Looked up from germline, CDR1 is SGHRS and CDR2 is YFSETQ. V lost 0 bases and J lost 2; bases outside the gene matches: 17. The CDR3 coding sequence is TGCGCCAGCAGCTTGGCCGGAGGACTAGCGGTAGAAAGGGGGACCTACGAGCAGTACTTC. Encoded protein: CASSLAGGLAVERGTYEQYF. The full variable domain, in which reference TRBV5-1 and TRBJ2-7 provide the parts outside the CDR3, is KAGVTQTPRYLIKTRGQQVTLSCSPISGHRSVSWYQQTPGQGLQFLFEYFSETQRNKGNFPGRFSGRQFSNSRSEMNVSTLELGDSALYLCASSLAGGLAVERGTYEQYFGPGTRLTVT.

This sequence joins TRBV2 and TRBJ1-1; D not resolved. The CDR3 totals 15 residues. Germline V gene data show CDR1 as SNHLY and CDR2 as FYNNEI. The V end was cut by 3 bases, the J end by 1 base, with 12 bases between. The CDR3: CASSDGNPENTEAFF. CDR3 sequence (DNA): TGTGCCAGCAGTGACGGGAACCCCGAGAACACTGAAGCTTTCTTT. Variable domain in full (rest from reference TRBV2 and TRBJ1-1): EPEVTQTPSHQVTQMGQEVILRCVPISNHLYFYWYRQILGQKVEFLVSFYNNEISEKSEIFDDQFSVERPDGSNFTLKIRSTKLEDSAMYFCASSDGNPENTEAFFGQGTRLTVV.

This clonotype was counted between two and nine times. The chain joins TRBV20-1 to TRBJ1-5; D might be TRBD1 (5 bases). Germline V CDR1 and CDR2: DFQATT, SNEGSKA (reference sequence). The CDR3 spans 13 residues. Trimming took off 7 bases at V and 2 bases at J, with 12 bases between the two ends. Here the CDR3 reads CSVGTGRNQPQHF. The CDR3 region has the DNA TGCAGTGTCGGTACGGGGCGCAATCAGCCCCAGCATTTT.

This clonotype appeared many times. The genes are TRBV7-9 and TRBJ2-3, with TRBD2 identical over 8 bases. This CDR3 is 16 amino acids long. V gave up 3 bases and J gave up 4 bases; unmatched junction bases: 9. Germline V CDR1 and CDR2: SEHNR, FQNEAQ (reference sequence). The CDR3 loop reads CASSFPGGVSPDTQYF. CDR3 nucleotides: TGTGCCAGCAGCTTCCCCGGGGGGGTCAGCCCAGATACGCAGTATTTT.

This clonotype was counted only a few times. This sequence joins TRBV28 and TRBJ2-7; possible D gene TRBD1, 6 bases. The germline CDR1 and CDR2 sequences are MDHEN and SYDVKM. The CDR3 totals 14 residues. V lost 6 bases to trimming and J lost 0 bases, with 12 bases between them. CDR3 nucleotide sequence: TGTGCCAGCAGCCAGGACAGCGTCTCCTACGAGCAGTACTTC. This translates into CASSQDSVSYEQYF.

This clonotype was recorded a few times. The rearrangement uses TRBV7-9 and TRBJ2-7, with D possibly matching TRBD2 (6 bases). Germline lookup yields CDR1 SEHNR and CDR2 FQNEAQ (reference sequence). V lost 5 bases and J 2 bases, leaving 13 bases between the germline ends. CDR3 length: 14 residues. CDR3 DNA sequence: TGTGCCAGCAGCCCCCGGGACTTCACCTACGAGCAGTACTTC. Amino acids: CASSPRDFTYEQYF.

This sequence joins TRBV28 and TRBJ1-2, with D possibly TRBD1 on 6 matching bases. V was pared by 5 bases and J by 5 bases, with 15 bases between. This CDR3 is 14 amino acids long. Germline V gene lookup returns CDR1 MDHEN and CDR2 SYDVKM. The chain's CDR3 is CASSDTGSMYGYTF. The CDR3 coding sequence is TGTGCCAGCAGTGATACAGGGTCGATGTATGGCTACACCTTC.

The V call is TRBV27, the J call TRBJ1-4; D ambiguous. The V gene lost 4 bases and the J gene lost 8 bases, with 11 bases spanning the gap. The germline V gene encodes CDR1 MNHEY and CDR2 SMNVEV (reference sequence). The CDR3 is 13 residues long. The CDR3 DNA sequence: TGTGCCAGCAGTTGGACGGGCAGGGAAAAACTGTTTTTT. Its protein product is CASSWTGREKLFF.

The chain employs TRBV7-9 and TRBJ2-7; D is unclear. This CDR3 has 13 residues. CDR1 is SEHNR and CDR2 is FQNEAQ in the germline V gene (reference sequence). V was shortened by 3 bases and J by 6 bases, with 12 bases between the two germline ends. The CDR3 sequence: CASSFTERAEQYF. CDR3 DNA sequence: TGTGCCAGCAGCTTCACAGAAAGGGCCGAGCAGTACTTC.

This clonotype was seen more than once but under ten times. The V and J genes are TRBV9 and TRBJ2-5; 11 nucleotides align to TRBD2. J gave up 2 bases and V 4 bases, and 10 bases lay outside the gene matches. The germline CDR1 and CDR2 sequences are SGDLS and YYNGEE. This CDR3 has 17 amino acids. The CDR3 bases are TGTGCCAGCAGCCCCGGGGGGTTAGCGGGGGGGCAAGAGACCCAGTACTTC. It codes for CASSPGGLAGGQETQYF.

This clonotype was detected a few times. The J gene is TRBJ2-3, the V gene TRBV4-3, with D unresolved. The CDR3 totals 17 residues. CDR1 and CDR2 (germline): LGHNA, YSLEER. Trimming took off 1 base at V and 4 bases at J, with 18 bases between the two ends. The CDR3 spells CASSQVERLDSPDTQYF. CDR3 nucleotides: TGCGCCAGCAGCCAAGTAGAAAGGCTAGATTCTCCAGATACGCAGTATTTT.

There are a few counts of this clonotype. The chain employs TRBV6-1 and TRBJ2-7; 10 bases fit TRBD1. In germline, CDR1 is MNHNS, CDR2 SASEGT. V lost 7 bases to trimming and J lost 5 bases; unmatched junction nucleotides: 8. The CDR3 contains 14 residues. This CDR3 reads CASNRQGAKDEQYF. The CDR3 nucleotides read TGTGCCAGCAATAGACAGGGGGCCAAAGACGAGCAGTACTTC.

The chain employs TRBV28 and TRBJ2-3; 10 bases fit TRBD2. The CDR3 totals 18 residues. V lost 3 bases, J lost 1 base, and 10 bases stayed unmatched. CDR1 and CDR2 (germline): MDHEN, SYDVKM. CDR3 residues: CASSFTSGTVRGTDTQYF. The CDR3 coding sequence is TGTGCCAGCAGTTTTACTAGCGGGACCGTCCGGGGCACAGATACGCAGTATTTT.

This clonotype was detected only a few times. V usage is TRBV6-2 or TRBV6-3 and J usage is TRBJ2-1; D not resolved. Trimming stripped 6 bases from V and 0 bases from J, with 6 bases between. This CDR3 is 13 amino acids long. Germline V gives CDR1 MNHEY, CDR2 SVGEGT. The CDR3 DNA follows: TGTGCCAGCAGAGCTGACTCCTACAATGAGCAGTTCTTC. It encodes CASRADSYNEQFF.

This clonotype was counted only a few times. The chain is built from TRBV12-5 and TRBJ2-2; TRBD1 might be the D (6 bases). The ends were cut back, 4 bases at V and 3 bases at J, with 12 bases in the middle. Germline lookup yields CDR1 LGHNT and CDR2 FRNRAP. This CDR3 has 15 amino acids. CDR3 sequence reads: CASGSPDSYTGELFF. The CDR3 nucleotides read TGTGCTAGTGGTTCGCCGGACAGTTACACCGGGGAGCTGTTTTTT. Full variable domain (rest looked up from reference TRBV12-5 and TRBJ2-2): DARVTQTPRHKVTEMGQEVTMRCQPILGHNTVFWYRQTMMQGLELLAYFRNRAPLDDSGMPKDRFSAEMPDATLATLKIQPSEPRDSAVYFCASGSPDSYTGELFFGEGSRLTVL.

The chain has TRBV7-9 and TRBJ1-4, with D uncertain. The germline gives CDR1 SEHNR, CDR2 FQNEAQ (reference sequence). The ends were cut back, 5 bases at V and 7 bases at J, with 20 bases in the middle. This CDR3 region has 16 residues. This chain's CDR3 is CASSATPGRESEKLFF. CDR3 nucleotides: TGTGCCAGCAGCGCGACGCCGGGGAGAGAGAGTGAAAAACTGTTTTTT.

This clonotype was detected many times. This chain joins TRBV7-9 and TRBJ1-3; TRBD1 might be the D (6 bases). The length of the CDR3 is 13 residues. Germline loops: CDR1 SEHNR, CDR2 FQNEAQ (reference sequence). The V end lost 5 bases, the J end lost 6 bases, and 11 bases lay between the germline ends. DNA for the CDR3: TGTGCCAGCAGCCTGTCAGGGGAAAACACCATATATTTT. Translation: CASSLSGENTIYF. Based on the CDR3 plus reference TRBV7-9 and TRBJ1-3, the full variable domain is DTGVSQNPRHKITKRGQNVTFRCDPISEHNRLYWYRQTLGQGPEFLTYFQNEAQLEKSRLLSDRFSAERPKGSFSTLEIQRTEQGDSAMYLCASSLSGENTIYFGEGSWLTVV.

The chain recombines TRBV7-2 with TRBJ2-5; the match to TRBD2 covers 7 bases. Per the germline V gene, CDR1 is SGHTA and CDR2 is FQGNSA. The J segment lost 1 base and the V segment lost 8 bases, leaving 10 bases of the junction unmatched. This CDR3 contains 15 residues. The chain's CDR3 is CASAPPGGSQETQYF. The CDR3 nucleotides are TGTGCCAGCGCTCCTCCGGGAGGCTCCCAAGAGACCCAGTACTTC.

The J gene is TRBJ1-2, the V gene TRBV24-1; no clear D. The CDR3 runs to 13 residues. In germline, CDR1 is KGHDR, CDR2 SFDVKD. V lost 10 bases and J lost 3, with 14 bases in between. CDR3: CATRTGSYYGYTF. The CDR3 DNA reads as TGTGCCACTAGGACGGGAAGCTACTATGGCTACACCTTC.